Following are 32 T cell receptor beta chains from one sample sequenced in a study of T cells after yellow fever vaccination. TCRdb fed the 5' RACE reads into MiXCR, producing one record per CDR3 protein. This table has around 260,000 distinct CDR3 sequences, around 5.2% appearing once. Sample: CD4+ T cells sorted from PBMCs, taken on the day of the yellow fever booster vaccination. Receptor source: a man aged 18 to 29 who received the YFV17D yellow fever vaccine.

The sample holds a few counts of this clonotype. The genes are TRBV18 and TRBJ2-1; D is undetermined. V was pared by 2 bases and J by 5 bases, with 4 bases between. This CDR3 spans 12 amino acids. Germline CDR1 reads KGHSH; CDR2 reads LQKENI. This CDR3 reads CASSPANNEQFF. The CDR3 region has the DNA TGTGCCAGCTCACCAGCCAACAATGAGCAGTTCTTC.

This clonotype was found a few times. This rearrangement joins TRBV9 to TRBJ1-6; D unresolved. V dropped 4 bases and J dropped 6 bases, with 11 bases sitting between them. CDR1 and CDR2 (germline): SGDLS, YYNGEE. The CDR3 sequence is 14 residues long. The CDR3 sequence is CASSSRGINSPLHF. The CDR3 DNA is TGTGCCAGCAGCTCCCGCGGGATTAATTCACCCCTCCACTTT.

At least ten counts were recorded for this clonotype. The gene calls are TRBV9 and TRBJ2-7; D is unclear. Germline V gene data show CDR1 as SGDLS and CDR2 as YYNGEE. Between the trimmed V and J ends, which lost 1 base and 0 bases, there was a span of 8 bases. This CDR3 region has 14 residues. The CDR3: CASSVSQSSYEQYF. In DNA form, the CDR3 reads TGTGCCAGCAGCGTATCCCAGAGCTCCTACGAGCAGTACTTC.

This clonotype was found a few times. This chain uses TRBV21-1 with TRBJ2-7; the table's D call TRBD1 went unverified against the DNA. TRBV21-1 is tagged as a pseudogene. CDR3 size: 21 residues. The CDR3 here is CASSKGDDPRERRKGWYEQYV. CDR3 DNA: TGTGCCAGCAGCAAAGGCGATGACCCCCGGGAGCGGAGGAAGGGGTGGTACGAGCAGTACGTC.

This CDR3 is CASSLTKAGGYGYTF. Here the CDR3 DNA reads TGTGCCAGCAGCTTAACCAAGGCGGGTGGTTATGGCTACACCTTC. J is TRBJ1-2 and V is TRBV7-2, with D uncertain. The CDR3 loop spans 15 amino acids. Trimming shortened V by 2 bases and J by 5 bases, and 15 bases separated the two germline ends. The germline CDR1 and CDR2 sequences are SGHTA and FQGNSA.

This clonotype was picked up a small number of times. This sequence joins TRBV10-3 and TRBJ2-5; D might be TRBD1 or TRBD2, each matching 7 bases. The germline gives CDR1 ENHRY, CDR2 SYGVKD. The CDR3 is 15 amino acids. The V end was cut by 0 bases, the J end by 4 bases, with 12 bases between. The CDR3 reads CAISESVRGGETQYF. The DNA of the CDR3 is TGTGCCATCAGTGAGTCCGTCAGGGGGGGAGAGACCCAGTACTTC.

The sample holds a few counts of this clonotype. J is TRBJ2-1 and V is TRBV20-1; D not certain. Trimming took off 5 bases at V and 9 bases at J, with 11 bases between the two ends. CDR3 length: 11 residues. Germline values: CDR1 DFQATT, CDR2 SNEGSKA (reference sequence). The DNA for the CDR3 is TGCAGTGCTTCGAGCGAGACTGAGCAGTTCTTC. Its protein product is CSASSETEQFF.

This clonotype occurred a few times. This chain joins TRBV20-1 and TRBJ1-5; D is uncertain. The germline gives CDR1 DFQATT, CDR2 SNEGSKA (reference sequence). CDR3 length equals 14 residues. Trimming shortened V by 8 bases and J by 4 bases, and 18 bases separated the two germline ends. CDR3 region: CSTERYGRNQPQHF. CDR3 in DNA: TGCAGTACAGAGAGGTACGGGAGGAATCAGCCCCAGCATTTT.

This clonotype has ten or more counts. The V and J genes are TRBV6-8 and TRBJ2-7; possibly TRBD1 for D (5 bases). The germline V gene encodes CDR1 MNHGY and CDR2 SAAAGT. The CDR3 contains 14 residues. V was trimmed by 5 bases and J by 2 bases, leaving 13 bases between them. The chain's CDR3 is CASSPRRQTYEQYV. CDR3 nucleotides: TGTGCCAGCAGTCCCCGGCGACAGACCTACGAGCAGTACGTC.

Many counts were recorded for this clonotype. V gene TRBV9 combines with J gene TRBJ2-1, with D possibly being TRBD1 or TRBD2 (5 bases each). The germline V and J ends were trimmed by 7 bases and 5 bases, with 19 bases remaining between them. Germline CDR1 and CDR2: SGDLS and YYNGEE. The CDR3 runs 15 residues. CDR3 region: CASAEGPHGDNEQFF. CDR3 coding DNA: TGTGCCAGCGCCGAGGGGCCCCACGGGGACAATGAGCAGTTCTTC.

This clonotype was seen a few times. This sequence joins TRBV2 and TRBJ1-2; a possible D gene is TRBD1 (5 bases). Germline lookup yields CDR1 SNHLY and CDR2 FYNNEI. The V and J ends lost 8 bases and 4 bases respectively, with 11 bases between them. This CDR3 is built from 12 residues. The CDR3 coding sequence is TGTGCCAGCGGCAGGGAAGCCTATGGCTACACCTTC. This encodes CASGREAYGYTF.

This clonotype has a handful of counts. V usage is TRBV7-2 and J usage is TRBJ2-7; D gene unclear. Germline V gene sequence: CDR1 SGHTA, CDR2 FQGNSA. The CDR3 length is 12 residues. The ends were cut back, 4 bases at V and 3 bases at J, with 7 bases in the middle. In DNA form, the CDR3 reads TGTGCCAGCAGCTCCTTTTACTACGAGCAGTACTTC. It is translated as CASSSFYYEQYF.

The rearrangement joins TRBV4-2 to TRBJ2-3; 9 nucleotides match TRBD1. This CDR3 comprises 15 residues. Germline V CDR1 and CDR2: LGHNA, YNFKEQ. J gave up 4 bases and V 0 bases, and 2 bases lay outside the gene matches. The CDR3 DNA reads as TGTGCCAGCAGCCAAGAACAGGGGGCGGCAGATACGCAGTATTTT. This translates into CASSQEQGAADTQYF.

There are many counts of this clonotype. The chain links TRBV2 to TRBJ2-5, with a tentative D call TRBD1 (6 bases). Trimming removed 8 bases at V and 2 bases at J, with 18 bases between. The CDR3 extends over 15 amino acids. Germline V lookup: CDR1 SNHLY, CDR2 FYNNEI. DNA for the CDR3: TGTGCCAGCTCGCTCAGGGGAACCTTGCAAGAGACCCAGTACTTC. Protein product: CASSLRGTLQETQYF.

This clonotype was detected many times. V gene TRBV20-1 combines with J gene TRBJ1-4; no clear D. Germline lookup yields CDR1 DFQATT and CDR2 SNEGSKA (reference sequence). CDR3 length: 14 amino acids. The CDR3 reads CRAAGILYGEKLFF. CDR3 nucleotides: TGCAGGGCTGCGGGGATACTCTACGGTGAAAAACTGTTTTTT.

This clonotype has only a few counts. The rearrangement uses TRBV5-1 and TRBJ2-3; possible D gene TRBD1, 5 bases. This CDR3 region has 13 residues. The germline V gene encodes CDR1 SGHRS and CDR2 YFSETQ. V was cut by 6 bases and J by 4 bases, with 12 bases left in between. The CDR3 nucleotides read TGCGCCAGCACCATAGGGGTAGCAGATACGCAGTATTTT. Its translation: CASTIGVADTQYF.

The chain links TRBV29-1 to TRBJ2-7; D is possibly TRBD1 or TRBD2 (6 bases each). Germline V CDR1 and CDR2: SQVTM, ANQGSEA. The CDR3 extends over 17 amino acids. V was shortened by 2 bases and J by 2 bases, with 22 bases between the two germline ends. The chain's CDR3 is CSVERGEQGNRTYEQYV. DNA of the CDR3: TGCAGCGTTGAAAGGGGGGAACAGGGTAATAGGACCTACGAGCAGTACGTC.

A few counts support this clonotype. V is TRBV12-5 and J is TRBJ2-3; no definite D call. There are 13 residues in the CDR3. CDR1 is LGHNT, CDR2 FRNRAP, per germline. The V and J ends lost 5 bases and 4 bases respectively, with 10 bases between them. The CDR3 region is CASGPTRADTQYF. CDR3 bases: TGTGCTAGTGGTCCCACCCGCGCAGATACGCAGTATTTT.

This clonotype was detected many times. This chain joins TRBV5-5 and TRBJ2-3, with 8 bases fitting TRBD2. The V and J ends lost 4 bases and 4 bases, in that order; junction bases with no gene match: 17. CDR1 and CDR2 from the germline V gene are SGHKS and YYEKEE (reference sequence). The CDR3 is 18 amino acids. In DNA form, the CDR3 reads TGTGCCAGCAGCCTGGGGAGTAGCGGGGATAACAGAGCAGATACGCAGTATTTT. Translated: CASSLGSSGDNRADTQYF.

V and J are TRBV2 and TRBJ2-5; D possibly matches TRBD1 or TRBD2 (6 bases each). CDR3 length: 14 amino acids. Germline CDR1 SNHLY, CDR2 FYNNEI. V lost 4 bases, J lost 3 bases, and 12 bases lay in between. The CDR3 here is CASSVWGDKETQYF. In DNA form, the CDR3 reads TGTGCCAGCAGTGTTTGGGGGGACAAAGAGACCCAGTACTTC.

This clonotype was detected a few times. The chain combines TRBV12-3 or TRBV12-4 with TRBJ2-7; TRBD1 aligns across 10 bases. V was clipped by 5 bases and J by 4 bases; unmatched bases: 8. CDR3 size: 15 residues. The CDR3 protein is CASSRNPGQGYEQYF. In nucleotides, the CDR3 is TGTGCCAGCAGTCGTAACCCGGGACAGGGGTACGAGCAGTACTTC.

This clonotype was detected many times. This rearrangement joins TRBV7-9 to TRBJ2-1, with D perhaps matching TRBD1 (6 bases). CDR3 length: 15 residues. V lost 3 bases and J 5 bases, leaving 14 bases between the germline ends. The V gene's germline CDR1 is SEHNR and CDR2 FQNEAQ (reference sequence). CDR3 sequence: CASSFVLQGHNEQFF. DNA for the CDR3: TGTGCCAGCAGCTTTGTCCTCCAGGGGCACAATGAGCAGTTCTTC.

About this clonotype itself: The junction does not match germline at one end; this may be a read error. This chain uses TRBV7-2 with TRBJ2-2; D gene uncertain. The CDR3 is made up of 13 amino acids. Germline assignment: CDR1 SGHTA and CDR2 FQGNSA. Here the CDR3 DNA reads TGTGCCAGGAGCTTAGTAGGCACCGGGGAGCTGTTTTTT. Translating it yields CARSLVGTGELFF.

This clonotype was observed a handful of times. V is TRBV5-1 and J is TRBJ2-5; the D gene is possibly TRBD2 (5 bases). V was shortened by 3 bases and J by 2 bases, with 5 bases between the two germline ends. Germline values: CDR1 SGHRS, CDR2 YFSETQ. The CDR3 has 12 residues. The chain's CDR3 is CASSWEQETQYF. CDR3 bases: TGCGCCAGCAGCTGGGAGCAAGAGACCCAGTACTTC.

This sequence joins TRBV6-5 and TRBJ2-3, with D tentatively TRBD2 (6 bases). In germline, CDR1 is MNHEY, CDR2 SVGAGI. This CDR3 has 13 amino acids. Trimming stripped 1 base from V and 5 bases from J, with 7 bases between. DNA of the CDR3: TGTGCCAGCAGTTACTGGAGGGGAGATACGCAGTATTTT. Its protein product is CASSYWRGDTQYF.

This clonotype showed up many times. V usage is TRBV3-1 and J usage is TRBJ2-3, with D perhaps TRBD1 (5 bases). The length of the CDR3 is 13 residues. Germline V gene sequence: CDR1 LGHDT, CDR2 YNNKEL (reference sequence). Trimming cost V 1 base and J 6 bases, with 8 bases left between them. CDR3 nucleotide sequence: TGTGCCAGCAGCCAAGGGGGCCCTGATACGCAGTATTTT. Its translation: CASSQGGPDTQYF.

A few counts support this clonotype. The chain joins TRBV4-3 to TRBJ1-5; D call uncertain. This CDR3 is 13 amino acids long. Germline-derived CDR1 and CDR2 are LGHNA and YSLEER. The ends were cut back, 4 bases at V and 4 bases at J, with 8 bases in the middle. The CDR3 here is CASSPDANQPQHF. DNA of the CDR3: TGCGCCAGCAGCCCAGACGCAAATCAGCCCCAGCATTTT.

This clonotype was seen at least ten times. The CDR3 is CASSQDLRGDSYGYTF. CDR3 nucleotides: TGTGCCAGCAGCCAAGATTTGCGGGGGGACAGCTATGGCTACACCTTC. The gene calls are TRBV4-2 and TRBJ1-2; 7 nucleotides agree with TRBD1. The CDR3 totals 16 residues. Germline V gene data show CDR1 as LGHNA and CDR2 as YNFKEQ. J gave up 4 bases and V 0 bases, and 8 bases lay outside the gene matches.

The CDR3 is CASSLTGTGNTIYF. DNA for the CDR3: TGCGCCAGCAGCCTCACCGGGACTGGAAACACCATATATTTT. This chain joins TRBV4-3 and TRBJ1-3, with D unclear. Trimming took 4 bases from V and 2 from J, leaving 9 bases between them. The CDR3 covers 14 residues. Germline V gives CDR1 LGHNA, CDR2 YSLEER.

This clonotype has just a few counts. This chain joins TRBV7-9 and TRBJ2-6; no clear D gene. This CDR3 comprises 15 residues. Per germline, CDR1 SEHNR and CDR2 FQNEAQ (reference sequence). Trimming cost V 2 bases and J 2 bases, with 7 bases left between them. This CDR3 is CASSLRFPGANVLTF. In DNA form, the CDR3 reads TGTGCCAGCAGCTTACGCTTCCCTGGGGCCAACGTCCTGACTTTC. Together with reference TRBV7-9 and TRBJ2-6, the CDR3 gives the full variable domain: DTGVSQNPRHKITKRGQNVTFRCDPISEHNRLYWYRQTLGQGPEFLTYFQNEAQLEKSRLLSDRFSAERPKGSFSTLEIQRTEQGDSAMYLCASSLRFPGANVLTFGAGSRLTVL.

J is TRBJ2-3 and V is TRBV28; 7 bases fit TRBD2. The CDR3 has 14 amino acids. V gave up 4 bases and J gave up 8 bases; unmatched junction bases: 9. Looked up from germline, CDR1 is MDHEN and CDR2 is SYDVKM. CDR3 amino acids: CASSSPGGGGTQYF. In DNA form, the CDR3 reads TGTGCCAGCAGTTCACCTGGGGGGGGTGGTACGCAGTATTTT.

The V gene is TRBV29-1, the J gene TRBJ1-1; no definite D call. The V gene lost 4 bases and the J gene lost 10 bases, with 13 bases spanning the gap. CDR1 and CDR2 from the germline V gene are SQVTM and ANQGSEA. This CDR3 comprises 11 residues. The CDR3 loop reads CSVVLWQVAFF. CDR3 nucleotide sequence: TGCAGCGTTGTGTTGTGGCAGGTAGCTTTCTTT.